This is a list of T cell receptor beta chains from one sample in a study of regulatory T cells in long-lasting Graves disease. MiXCR, applied by TCRdb to the multiplex PCR reads, yields one record per CDR3 protein. This sample carries approximately 470,000 distinct CDR3 sequences, around 15% of them seen once, and the ten largest clones take less than 15%. This same sample was also taken into another study, of T cells in Graves' hyperthyroidism and ophthalmopathy.

Material: peripheral blood mononuclear cells (PBMCs), obtained at new diagnosis, from a patient treated with antithyroid drugs. Receptors originate from a man aged 40-49 years with Graves disease. CDR3s include the opening cysteine and the closing phenylalanine or tryptophan. The order of the fields is D gene, V gene, clone size, J gene, CDR3 DNA, CDR3 protein. A D gene is named only where the DNA matches it firmly. Rows may omit the clone size; those that give it use once, few, many or a size class.

D: TRBD2; V: TRBV24-1; size: few; J: TRBJ2-1; DNA: TGTGCCACCAGTGATACGACTAGCGGGACCTACAATGAGCAGTTCTTC; CDR3: CATSDTTSGTYNEQFF
D: .; V: TRBV5-1; size: .; J: TRBJ2-5; DNA: TGCGCCAGCAGCTTGTCGGATCCTAATCGGGAGACCCAGTACTTC; CDR3: CASSLSDPNRETQYF
D: .; V: TRBV28; size: many; J: TRBJ2-1; DNA: TGTGCCAGCAGTCCCCGGTCGTACTCCTACAATGAGCAGTTCTTC; CDR3: CASSPRSYSYNEQFF
D: TRBD2; V: TRBV29-1; size: few; J: TRBJ2-1; DNA: TGCAGCGGATGGACTAGCGGGACCGGCAATGAGCAGTTCTTC; CDR3: CSGWTSGTGNEQFF
D: .; V: TRBV24-1; size: many; J: TRBJ1-1; DNA: TGTGCCACCATGTTGTCCGGGAACACTGAAGCTTTCTTT; CDR3: CATMLSGNTEAFF
D: .; V: TRBV18; size: few; J: TRBJ2-5; DNA: TGTGCCAGCGCACCCAGGGCCCCCCGGGACCAAGAGACCCAGTACTTC; CDR3: CASAPRAPRDQETQYF
D: TRBD1; V: TRBV27; size: few; J: TRBJ2-3; DNA: TGTGCCAGCAGTGCGGACAGGTCCACAGATACGCAGTATTTT; CDR3: CASSADRSTDTQYF
D: .; V: TRBV5-5; size: few; J: TRBJ2-2; DNA: TGTGCCAGCACCTGGGCGGCCGGGGAGCTGTTTTTT; CDR3: CASTWAAGELFF
D: .; V: TRBV4-1; size: .; J: TRBJ1-2; DNA: TGCGCCAGCAGCCACCCAGGACAAGGGGCCGCGGCGGGCGGCTACACCTTC; CDR3: CASSHPGQGAAAGGYTF
D: .; V: TRBV30; size: many; J: TRBJ2-6; DNA: TGTGCCTGGGAGGGGTGGGGCTCTGGGGCCAACGTCCTGACTTTC; CDR3: CAWEGWGSGANVLTF
D: .; V: TRBV28; size: .; J: TRBJ2-7; DNA: TGTGCCAGCAGTTTTCTTCAGCCTTACGAGCAGTACTTC; CDR3: CASSFLQPYEQYF
D: .; V: TRBV7-9; size: .; J: TRBJ2-1; DNA: TGTGCCAGCAGCTTAGCGAGCCTAGGAAATGAGCAGTTCTTC; CDR3: CASSLASLGNEQFF
D: .; V: TRBV2; size: many; J: TRBJ2-5; DNA: TGTGCCAGCAATGCGGGGATACAAGAGACCCAGTACTTC; CDR3: CASNAGIQETQYF
D: .; V: TRBV10-3; size: few; J: TRBJ2-7; DNA: TGTGCCATCAGGGCCCATCCCAATTCCTACGAGCAGTACTTC; CDR3: CAIRAHPNSYEQYF
D: .; V: TRBV28; size: many; J: TRBJ1-2; DNA: TGTGCCAGCAGTTCCGACCGCAAAGGCTACACCTTC; CDR3: CASSSDRKGYTF
D: .; V: TRBV6-5; size: many; J: TRBJ1-1; DNA: TGTGCCAGCAGTTCTAGGGCTGAAGCTTTCTTT; CDR3: CASSSRAEAFF
D: TRBD1; V: TRBV10-3; size: .; J: TRBJ1-6; DNA: TGTGCCATCAGTGGGGGACAGAATTATAATTCACCCCTCCACTTT; CDR3: CAISGGQNYNSPLHF
D: TRBD2; V: TRBV11-1; size: many; J: TRBJ2-5; DNA: TGTGCCAGCAGCTTAGGGAGACTAGCGGGCCAAGAGACCCAGTACTTC; CDR3: CASSLGRLAGQETQYF
D: .; V: TRBV5-1; size: few; J: TRBJ1-2; DNA: TGCGCCAGCAGATTAGGGGAGATCTATGGCTACACCTTC; CDR3: CASRLGEIYGYTF